This T cell receptor beta chain was sequenced for a study of blood T cells in healthy people across ages. Study conclusions and caveats: The lack of PBMC sorting stopped any conclusive naive versus antigen-experienced comparison.

A J-beta primer mix and a sample-barcoded 5' primer were used in a second PCR of about 7 to 12 cycles. The authors tagged each cDNA molecule using a template-switch adaptor with 12 random nucleotides. Each sample provided no less than 3 million CDR3-containing paired-end reads. From the 5' RACE reads, TCRdb called clonotypes with MiXCR, one entry per CDR3 protein. The table includes 1,500,000 or so distinct CDR3 sequences, approximately 59% detected once. This clonotype occurred a few times. Its antigen is still unknown. CDR3 length: 15 amino acids. Germline V lookup: CDR1 PRHDT, CDR2 FYEKMQ (reference sequence). The trim removed 2 bases at V and 3 bases at J, leaving 3 bases unmatched.

The receptor's source is a man between 18 and 35 years old in good health. V is TRBV13 and J is TRBJ2-5, with 10 nucleotides matching TRBD2. Material for sequencing was blood. CDR3 bases: TGTGCCAGCAGCTTACTAGCGGGAGAGGAAGAGACCCAGTACTTC. It translates to CASSLLAGEEETQYF.